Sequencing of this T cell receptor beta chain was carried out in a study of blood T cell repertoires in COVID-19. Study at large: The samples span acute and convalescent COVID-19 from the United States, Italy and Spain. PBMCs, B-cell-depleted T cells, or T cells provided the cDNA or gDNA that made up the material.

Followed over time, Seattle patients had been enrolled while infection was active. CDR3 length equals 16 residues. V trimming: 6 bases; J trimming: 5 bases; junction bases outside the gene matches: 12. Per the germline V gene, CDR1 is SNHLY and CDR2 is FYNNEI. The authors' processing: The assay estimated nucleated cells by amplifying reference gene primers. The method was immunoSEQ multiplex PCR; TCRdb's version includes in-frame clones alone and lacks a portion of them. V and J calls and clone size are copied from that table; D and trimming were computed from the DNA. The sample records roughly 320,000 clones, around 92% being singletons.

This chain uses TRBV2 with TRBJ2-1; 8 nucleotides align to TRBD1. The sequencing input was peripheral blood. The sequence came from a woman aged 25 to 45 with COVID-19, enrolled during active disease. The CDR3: CASRTVGTGPNNEQFF. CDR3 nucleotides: TGTGCCAGCAGGACGGTGGGGACAGGCCCGAACAATGAGCAGTTCTTC.